The clone carrying this T cell receptor beta chain has at least ten counts. This sample was included in a study of human T cells and chemical hapten exposure. The CDR3 spans 16 residues. The germline CDR1 and CDR2 sequences are MNHEY and SVGEGT. Trimming removed 5 bases from V and 3 bases from J; junction bases left unmatched: 5. TCRdb passed the RACE reads through MiXCR, listing each CDR3 protein once. Seen here are some 100,000 distinct CDR3 sequences, roughly a tenth observed once, and the top ten hold over 3%. Regarding time point: patch test 2, 6 weeks after DPC sensitization. Treatment given: therapeutic diphenylcyclopropenone sensitization with weekly scalp DPC.

The chain couples TRBV6-2 or TRBV6-3 to TRBJ2-2; 11 bases agree with TRBD1. This TCR derives from a woman in her forties with alopecia areata. Some clones in this sample may be carry-over from other donors' samples. The sequenced sample was whole blood, obtained in connection with sensitization to the hapten diphenylcyclopropenone (DPC). CDR3 loop: CASSRRTGGYTGELFF. The CDR3 nucleotides read TGTGCCAGCAGTCGACGGACAGGGGGCTACACCGGGGAGCTGTTTTTT.